These 30 T cell receptor beta chains originate from one sample sequenced in a study of T cell clonality in common variable immunodeficiency. Study-level points and caveats: Common variable immunodeficiency TCR beta sequences reportedly had fewer deletions and N-nucleotide insertions.

These TCRs are of unknown antigen specificity. Sequencing used immunoSEQ multiplex PCR; TCRdb keeps in-frame clones, though not all of them. The sample yields more than 25,000 clones, without any singletons. Sequences were obtained from peripheral blood mononuclear cells. These receptors came from a human donor with common variable immunodeficiency.

This clone showed up many times. Read coverage stops 3 residues before the CDR3 terminus; the germline J gene supplies the remainder. The chain joins TRBV28 to TRBJ2-7, with TRBD2 as a possible D gene (5 bases). From germline, CDR1 is MDHEN and CDR2 SYDVKM. V lost 3 bases and J 1 base, leaving 19 bases between the germline ends. The length of the CDR3 is 17 residues. The CDR3 DNA, read in part, is TGTGCCAGCAGTTTGAATATCGAGCGGCACATATCCTACGAG. Encoded protein: CASSLNIERHISYE. The complete CDR3 sequence is CASSLNIERHISYEQYF.

This clone was detected only a few times. The CDR3 extends 3 residues past the end of the read, so its final part is completed from the germline J gene. The chain combines TRBV5-4 with TRBJ2-7; 13 positions agree with TRBD2. This CDR3 is 16 amino acids long. Germline V gives CDR1 SGHNT, CDR2 YYREEE (reference sequence). V was pared by 0 bases and J by 3 bases, with 3 bases of the junction left unmatched. CDR3 bases read: TGTGCCAGCAGCTTGGTTCGGACTAGCGGGAGCTACGAG. This encodes CASSLVRTSGSYE. In full, the CDR3 is CASSLVRTSGSYEQYF.

Details on this clone: Read coverage stops 3 residues before the CDR3 terminus; the germline J gene supplies the remainder. This rearrangement joins TRBV2 to TRBJ2-1; TRBD2 aligns across 10 bases. With V trimmed by 7 bases and J by 2 bases, 5 bases remained unmatched. CDR1 and CDR2 (germline): SNHLY, FYNNEI. This CDR3 has 15 amino acids. The CDR3 DNA, read in part, is TGTGCCAGCAACCCTAGCGGGAGTGCCTACAATGAG. It encodes CASNPSGSAYNE. In full, the CDR3 reads CASNPSGSAYNEQFF.

For this clone: The observed sequence ends 3 residues before the CDR3 terminus, with the missing tail filled in from the germline J gene. V gene TRBV18 combines with J gene TRBJ1-6; D remains ambiguous. CDR1 is KGHSH, CDR2 LQKENI, per germline. The CDR3 length is 16 residues. Trimming took 1 base from V and 7 from J, leaving 14 bases between them. The CDR3 spells CASSPQLAGENSPLHF. CDR3 DNA (partial): TGTGCCAGCTCACCACAATTAGCGGGTGAGAATTCACCC.

This clone came up many times. The read ends 3 residues shy of where the CDR3 ends; the end is completed using the germline J gene. The chain is built from TRBV7-8 and TRBJ2-1, with D tentatively TRBD2 (6 bases). Trimming left V 5 bases short and J 8 bases short, with 19 bases between. Germline V CDR1 and CDR2: SGHVS, FQNEAQ. The CDR3 is 15 amino acids. The CDR3 region is CASSLEGTRGHEQFF. Partial CDR3 DNA: TGTGCCAGCAGCCTGGAGGGGACTCGGGGCCATGAG.

This clone was counted ten times or more. The observed sequence ends 3 residues before the CDR3 terminus, with the missing tail filled in from the germline J gene. The V and J genes are TRBV7-8 and TRBJ1-1; TRBD1 matches 8 bases. The V gene end was trimmed by 4 bases and the J gene end by 5 bases; junction bases not matched to a gene: 12. The CDR3 has 16 residues. CDR1 SGHVS and CDR2 FQNEAQ come from the germline V gene. CDR3 protein: CASSYRTGLRGTEAFF. The covered CDR3 bases are TGTGCCAGCAGCTACCGGACAGGGCTACGAGGGACTGAA.

Comment on this clone: The read ends 3 residues early relative to the CDR3; the germline J gene fills the gap. V is TRBV14 and J is TRBJ2-7; 12 bases map to TRBD2. Germline V gene data show CDR1 as SGHDN and CDR2 as FVKESK. J gave up 4 bases and V 4 bases, and 2 bases lay outside the gene matches. There are 14 residues in the CDR3. CDR3 amino acids: CASSRLAGAYEQYF. The part of the CDR3 DNA that was read is TGTGCCAGCAGCCGACTAGCGGGAGCTTACGAG. The full variable domain, rest sourced from reference TRBV14 and TRBJ2-7, is EAGVTQFPSHSVIEKGQTVTLRCDPISGHDNLYWYRRVMGKEIKFLLHFVKESKQDESGMPNNRFLAERTGGTYSTLKVQPAELEDSGVYFCASSRLAGAYEQYFGPGTRLTVT.

This clone appeared a few times. Read sequence stops 3 residues before the CDR3 end, and the germline J gene provides the missing end. This sequence joins TRBV20-1 and TRBJ2-7; D remains ambiguous. From germline, CDR1 is DFQATT and CDR2 SNEGSKA (reference sequence). Trimming cost V 0 bases and J 2 bases, with 17 bases left between them. The CDR3 covers 16 residues. Incomplete CDR3 DNA: TGCAGTGCTAGAGATCGATCCCGCGAGATCCCCTACGAG. Protein sequence: CSARDRSREIPYE. The CDR3 reads in full as CSARDRSREIPYEQYF.

Concerning this clone itself: The CDR3 extends 3 residues past the end of the read, so its final part is completed from the germline J gene. The rearrangement joins TRBV6-1 to TRBJ2-1; 7 bases agree with TRBD2. With V trimmed by 8 bases and J by 9 bases, 13 bases remained unmatched. The CDR3 has 14 amino acids. CDR1 MNHNS and CDR2 SASEGT come from the germline V gene. Incomplete CDR3 DNA: TGTGCCAGCCGTGGCCAGCGGGACTTTAGTGAG. Translating it yields CASRGQRDFSE. The entire CDR3 sequence reads CASRGQRDFSEQFF.

The table lists this clone with a few counts. With the read ending 3 residues before the CDR3 end, the germline J gene is used to fill in that end. The chain carries TRBV18 and TRBJ2-5, with TRBD1 matching over 9 bases. Germline V gene lookup returns CDR1 KGHSH and CDR2 LQKENI. V lost 4 bases, J lost 5 bases, and 8 bases stayed unmatched. The CDR3 has 15 amino acids. The sequenced CDR3 bases are TGTGCCAGCTCACGAGGGACAGGGACTATTGAGACC. Amino acid sequence: CASSRGTGTIET. The full CDR3 protein reads CASSRGTGTIETQYF.

At least ten counts were recorded for this clone. The read ends 3 residues before the CDR3 terminus; that terminus is restored from the germline J gene. J is TRBJ2-5 and V is TRBV5-5; tentatively, D is TRBD1 (6 bases). The germline gives CDR1 SGHKS, CDR2 YYEKEE (reference sequence). CDR3 length: 14 residues. V lost 1 base to trimming and J lost 2 bases, with 9 bases between them. The part of the CDR3 DNA that was read is TGTGCCAGCAGCTTGCAAGGGGGACAAGAGACC. It translates to CASSLQGGQET. The complete CDR3 sequence is CASSLQGGQETQYF.

This clone was seen repeatedly, ten times or more. CDR3 residues: CASTHGTTSTGELFF. The CDR3 DNA, read in part, is TGTGCCAGCACTCACGGGACTACAAGCACCGGGGAG. V gene TRBV6-2 or TRBV6-3 combines with J gene TRBJ2-2; 7 bases map to TRBD2. The CDR3 end falls 3 residues outside the read, so it is completed with the germline J gene. Germline assignment: CDR1 MNHEY and CDR2 SVGEGT. This CDR3 region has 15 residues. J was trimmed by 4 bases and V by 7 bases; bases with no gene match: 9.

This clone turned up a few times. The DNA ends 3 residues before the CDR3 does, and the rest of the CDR3 is filled in from the germline J gene. This chain uses TRBV7-7 with TRBJ1-1, with D unresolved. This CDR3 spans 14 amino acids. Germline V gene data show CDR1 as SSHAT and CDR2 as FNYEAQ (reference sequence). Trimming shortened V by 4 bases and J by 7 bases, and 16 bases separated the two germline ends. The part of the CDR3 DNA that was read is TGTGCCAGCAGCTCAAGACACTTACAGATTGAA. This codes for CASSSRHLQIE. The whole CDR3 sequence reads CASSSRHLQIEAFF.

This clone appeared many times. The read ends 3 residues before the CDR3 terminus; that terminus is restored from the germline J gene. The chain links TRBV29-1 to TRBJ1-1; D uncertain. Trimming shortened V by 7 bases and J by 0 bases, and 15 bases separated the two germline ends. Germline values: CDR1 SQVTM, CDR2 ANQGSEA. CDR3 length: 14 amino acids. CDR3 DNA, as far as it was read: TGCAGCGGTGTGGTAGCGGAATTGAACACTGAA. Residues: CSGVVAELNTE. The full CDR3 reads CSGVVAELNTEAFF.

On this clone itself: With the read ending 3 residues before the CDR3 end, the germline J gene is used to fill in that end. The rearrangement links TRBV18 to TRBJ2-7; 14 positions agree with TRBD2. The CDR3 is 16 amino acids. V shed 3 bases and J 6 bases; nucleotides not matched to a gene: 7. CDR1 and CDR2 (germline): KGHSH, LQKENI. This CDR3 is CASSPAMTSGGAEQYF. Partial CDR3 DNA: TGTGCCAGCTCACCTGCGATGACTAGCGGGGGGGCCGAG.

A word on this clone: The read comes to an end 3 residues before the CDR3 does, leaving the germline J gene to fill in the end. The chain links TRBV20-1 to TRBJ2-7; 8 bases match TRBD1. The V and J ends lost 2 bases and 2 bases, in that order; junction bases with no gene match: 5. The CDR3 is 14 residues long. The germline V gene encodes CDR1 DFQATT and CDR2 SNEGSKA (reference sequence). The sequenced CDR3 bases are TGCAGTGCTAGAATCCAGGGGGCCGCCTACGAG. Translated: CSARIQGAAYE. The CDR3 in full is CSARIQGAAYEQYF.

A note on this clone: The DNA ends 3 residues before the CDR3 does, and the rest of the CDR3 is filled in from the germline J gene. The chain links TRBV7-9 to TRBJ2-5; D may be TRBD2 (5 bases). V was trimmed by 5 bases and J by 4 bases, leaving 5 bases between them. Germline V gene lookup returns CDR1 SEHNR and CDR2 FQNEAQ (reference sequence). CDR3 length: 11 amino acids. The CDR3 loop reads CASSRGETQYF. CDR3 DNA, as far as it was read: TGTGCCAGCAGCCGGGGAGAGACC.

This clone was observed many times. Sequencing ends 3 residues short of the CDR3 end; the germline J gene provides the rest. The genes are TRBV5-1 and TRBJ2-2; TRBD1 matches 7 bases. The V gene's germline CDR1 is SGHRS and CDR2 YFSETQ. The CDR3 is 16 residues long. V shed 0 bases and J 1 base; nucleotides not matched to a gene: 3. The CDR3 DNA, read in part, is TGCGCCAGCAGCTTGGCAGGGACAGTGAACACCGGGGAG. It yields the protein CASSLAGTVNTGE. The CDR3 as a whole reads CASSLAGTVNTGELFF.

This clone was picked up many times. The CDR3 sequence: CSARDRGGAGEKLFF. The DNA read from the CDR3 is TGCAGTGCTAGAGATCGAGGGGGCGCGGGTGAAAAA. The genes are TRBV20-1 and TRBJ1-4; 7 nucleotides match TRBD1. The read terminates 3 residues before the CDR3 end, so the remaining end is supplied by the germline J gene. The CDR3 is 15 residues long. V lost 0 bases and J lost 7; bases outside the gene matches: 8. Germline CDR1 and CDR2: DFQATT and SNEGSKA (reference sequence).

This clone came up many times. The sequenced fragment ends 3 residues before the CDR3 boundary, so the rest is inferred from the germline J gene. This chain joins TRBV29-1 and TRBJ2-1, with no clear D. Germline V gene sequence: CDR1 SQVTM, CDR2 ANQGSEA. The V and J ends lost 4 bases and 2 bases respectively, with 12 bases between them. This CDR3 has 14 amino acids. The covered CDR3 bases are TGCAGCGTTGTGGCCGAACGCCCCTACAATGAG. Its protein product is CSVVAERPYNE. The full-length CDR3 reads as CSVVAERPYNEQFF.

The table lists this clone with a few counts. With the read ending 3 residues before the CDR3 end, the germline J gene is used to fill in that end. V usage is TRBV5-1 and J usage is TRBJ2-5, with TRBD2 matching over 8 bases. CDR1 is SGHRS and CDR2 is YFSETQ in the germline V gene. This CDR3 region has 15 residues. V lost 1 base to trimming and J lost 2 bases; unmatched junction nucleotides: 4. The CDR3 here is CASSLLAGSQETQYF. CDR3 DNA (partial): TGCGCCAGCAGCTTGCTAGCGGGTAGTCAAGAGACC.

With regard to this clone: The sequenced fragment ends 3 residues before the CDR3 boundary, so the rest is inferred from the germline J gene. The chain uses TRBV20-1 and TRBJ1-5; 11 nucleotides line up with TRBD1. Trimming at V came to 1 base and at J to 9 bases, leaving 5 bases not matched to a gene. This CDR3 region has 14 residues. The germline CDR1 and CDR2 sequences are DFQATT and SNEGSKA (reference sequence). The CDR3 protein is CSARVGQGAMPQHF. The DNA read from the CDR3 is TGCAGTGCTAGAGTCGGACAGGGGGCTATGCCC.

This clone was recorded at least ten times. The read falls 3 residues short of the CDR3 end, and the missing part is taken from the germline J gene. The rearrangement uses TRBV7-6 and TRBJ2-1, with 8 bases fitting TRBD1. CDR1 is SGHVS and CDR2 is FNYEAQ in the germline V gene. This CDR3 is built from 18 residues. V was pared by 1 base and J by 0 bases, with 8 bases of the junction left unmatched. The CDR3 spells CASSLGPGTGVSYNEQFF. Partial CDR3 DNA: TGTGCCAGCAGCTTAGGACCCGGGACAGGAGTCTCCTACAATGAG. Full variable domain (missing parts from reference TRBV7-6 and TRBJ2-1): GAGVSQSPRYKVTKRGQDVALRCDPISGHVSLYWYRQALGQGPEFLTYFNYEAQQDKSGLPNDRFSAERPEGSISTLTIQRTEQRDSAMYRCASSLGPGTGVSYNEQFFGPGTRLTVL.

A remark on this clone: Coverage ceases 3 residues before the CDR3 finishes, and the germline J gene fills in the end. The chain joins TRBV19 to TRBJ1-2; D remains unclear. CDR3 length equals 13 residues. Trimming cost V 3 bases and J 2 bases, with 7 bases left between them. The V gene's germline CDR1 is LNHDA and CDR2 SQIVND (reference sequence). The CDR3 region is CASSIRLNYGYTF. CDR3 bases read: TGTGCCAGTAGTATTCGTCTGAACTATGGC.

This clone was seen only a few times. The read halts 3 residues ahead of the CDR3 end, with the missing end drawn from the germline J gene. The rearrangement joins TRBV30 to TRBJ2-1; no clear D. Deletions cut 0 bases from V and 8 bases from J, with 8 bases between. The CDR3 is 12 residues long. Germline V lookup: CDR1 GTSNPN, CDR2 SVGIG (reference sequence). CDR3 DNA, as far as it was read: TGTGCCTGGAGTGTTATGGGCGATGAG. It encodes CAWSVMGDE. The full CDR3 sequence reads CAWSVMGDEQFF.

Regarding this clone: The sequenced fragment ends 3 residues before the CDR3 boundary, so the rest is inferred from the germline J gene. The rearrangement links TRBV2 to TRBJ1-5, with D maybe TRBD1 (5 bases). The CDR3 totals 13 residues. With 9 bases removed from V and 1 base from J, the gap between germline ends came to 10 bases. Germline CDR1 reads SNHLY; CDR2 reads FYNNEI. Partial CDR3 DNA: TGTGCCAGTTGGGGGGGAAGCAATCAGCCC. This encodes CASWGGSNQP. The whole CDR3 sequence reads CASWGGSNQPQHF.

Points on this clone: Read coverage stops 3 residues before the CDR3 terminus; the germline J gene supplies the remainder. V and J are TRBV19 and TRBJ1-2, with TRBD1 identical over 8 bases. Per germline, CDR1 LNHDA and CDR2 SQIVND (reference sequence). The CDR3 loop spans 13 amino acids. Trimming cost V 1 base and J 6 bases; bases outside gene matches: 1. The part of the CDR3 DNA that was read is TGTGCCAGTAGTATAGGGACAGGGAATGGC. As protein: CASSIGTGNG. The CDR3, in full, reads CASSIGTGNGYTF.

This clone showed up just a few times. The DNA ends 3 residues before the CDR3 does, and the rest of the CDR3 is filled in from the germline J gene. This chain connects TRBV2 to TRBJ1-6, with a possible D match to TRBD1 (6 bases). The CDR3 contains 15 residues. The germline V gene encodes CDR1 SNHLY and CDR2 FYNNEI. The V end lost 4 bases, the J end lost 9 bases, and 16 bases lay between the germline ends. Here the CDR3 reads CASSAGKGDISPLHF. Incomplete CDR3 DNA: TGTGCCAGCAGTGCTGGGAAGGGGGATATTTCACCC.

This clone was seen ten or more times. The CDR3 extends 3 residues past the end of the read, so its final part is completed from the germline J gene. J is TRBJ1-5 and V is TRBV20-1; TRBD1 agrees at 9 bases. Looked up from germline, CDR1 is DFQATT and CDR2 is SNEGSKA (reference sequence). The CDR3 is made up of 19 amino acids. J lost 0 bases, V lost 2 bases, and 14 bases had no gene match. The CDR3 DNA, read in part, is TGCAGTGCTAGAAATCCCCCCGGGACAGGGAATTATAGCAATCAGCCC. It translates to CSARNPPGTGNYSNQP. The full CDR3 sequence reads CSARNPPGTGNYSNQPQHF.

This clone was detected many times. The read finishes 3 residues shy of the CDR3 end, and the germline J gene is used to complete it. The genes are TRBV29-1 and TRBJ1-1, with D tentatively TRBD1 (5 bases). Between the trimmed V and J ends, which lost 6 bases and 6 bases, there was a span of 14 bases. Germline V gene sequence: CDR1 SQVTM, CDR2 ANQGSEA. This CDR3 is built from 12 residues. The CDR3 region is CSVGGTASEAFF. The sequenced part of the CDR3 DNA is TGCAGCGTCGGGGGGACGGCCTCTGAA.